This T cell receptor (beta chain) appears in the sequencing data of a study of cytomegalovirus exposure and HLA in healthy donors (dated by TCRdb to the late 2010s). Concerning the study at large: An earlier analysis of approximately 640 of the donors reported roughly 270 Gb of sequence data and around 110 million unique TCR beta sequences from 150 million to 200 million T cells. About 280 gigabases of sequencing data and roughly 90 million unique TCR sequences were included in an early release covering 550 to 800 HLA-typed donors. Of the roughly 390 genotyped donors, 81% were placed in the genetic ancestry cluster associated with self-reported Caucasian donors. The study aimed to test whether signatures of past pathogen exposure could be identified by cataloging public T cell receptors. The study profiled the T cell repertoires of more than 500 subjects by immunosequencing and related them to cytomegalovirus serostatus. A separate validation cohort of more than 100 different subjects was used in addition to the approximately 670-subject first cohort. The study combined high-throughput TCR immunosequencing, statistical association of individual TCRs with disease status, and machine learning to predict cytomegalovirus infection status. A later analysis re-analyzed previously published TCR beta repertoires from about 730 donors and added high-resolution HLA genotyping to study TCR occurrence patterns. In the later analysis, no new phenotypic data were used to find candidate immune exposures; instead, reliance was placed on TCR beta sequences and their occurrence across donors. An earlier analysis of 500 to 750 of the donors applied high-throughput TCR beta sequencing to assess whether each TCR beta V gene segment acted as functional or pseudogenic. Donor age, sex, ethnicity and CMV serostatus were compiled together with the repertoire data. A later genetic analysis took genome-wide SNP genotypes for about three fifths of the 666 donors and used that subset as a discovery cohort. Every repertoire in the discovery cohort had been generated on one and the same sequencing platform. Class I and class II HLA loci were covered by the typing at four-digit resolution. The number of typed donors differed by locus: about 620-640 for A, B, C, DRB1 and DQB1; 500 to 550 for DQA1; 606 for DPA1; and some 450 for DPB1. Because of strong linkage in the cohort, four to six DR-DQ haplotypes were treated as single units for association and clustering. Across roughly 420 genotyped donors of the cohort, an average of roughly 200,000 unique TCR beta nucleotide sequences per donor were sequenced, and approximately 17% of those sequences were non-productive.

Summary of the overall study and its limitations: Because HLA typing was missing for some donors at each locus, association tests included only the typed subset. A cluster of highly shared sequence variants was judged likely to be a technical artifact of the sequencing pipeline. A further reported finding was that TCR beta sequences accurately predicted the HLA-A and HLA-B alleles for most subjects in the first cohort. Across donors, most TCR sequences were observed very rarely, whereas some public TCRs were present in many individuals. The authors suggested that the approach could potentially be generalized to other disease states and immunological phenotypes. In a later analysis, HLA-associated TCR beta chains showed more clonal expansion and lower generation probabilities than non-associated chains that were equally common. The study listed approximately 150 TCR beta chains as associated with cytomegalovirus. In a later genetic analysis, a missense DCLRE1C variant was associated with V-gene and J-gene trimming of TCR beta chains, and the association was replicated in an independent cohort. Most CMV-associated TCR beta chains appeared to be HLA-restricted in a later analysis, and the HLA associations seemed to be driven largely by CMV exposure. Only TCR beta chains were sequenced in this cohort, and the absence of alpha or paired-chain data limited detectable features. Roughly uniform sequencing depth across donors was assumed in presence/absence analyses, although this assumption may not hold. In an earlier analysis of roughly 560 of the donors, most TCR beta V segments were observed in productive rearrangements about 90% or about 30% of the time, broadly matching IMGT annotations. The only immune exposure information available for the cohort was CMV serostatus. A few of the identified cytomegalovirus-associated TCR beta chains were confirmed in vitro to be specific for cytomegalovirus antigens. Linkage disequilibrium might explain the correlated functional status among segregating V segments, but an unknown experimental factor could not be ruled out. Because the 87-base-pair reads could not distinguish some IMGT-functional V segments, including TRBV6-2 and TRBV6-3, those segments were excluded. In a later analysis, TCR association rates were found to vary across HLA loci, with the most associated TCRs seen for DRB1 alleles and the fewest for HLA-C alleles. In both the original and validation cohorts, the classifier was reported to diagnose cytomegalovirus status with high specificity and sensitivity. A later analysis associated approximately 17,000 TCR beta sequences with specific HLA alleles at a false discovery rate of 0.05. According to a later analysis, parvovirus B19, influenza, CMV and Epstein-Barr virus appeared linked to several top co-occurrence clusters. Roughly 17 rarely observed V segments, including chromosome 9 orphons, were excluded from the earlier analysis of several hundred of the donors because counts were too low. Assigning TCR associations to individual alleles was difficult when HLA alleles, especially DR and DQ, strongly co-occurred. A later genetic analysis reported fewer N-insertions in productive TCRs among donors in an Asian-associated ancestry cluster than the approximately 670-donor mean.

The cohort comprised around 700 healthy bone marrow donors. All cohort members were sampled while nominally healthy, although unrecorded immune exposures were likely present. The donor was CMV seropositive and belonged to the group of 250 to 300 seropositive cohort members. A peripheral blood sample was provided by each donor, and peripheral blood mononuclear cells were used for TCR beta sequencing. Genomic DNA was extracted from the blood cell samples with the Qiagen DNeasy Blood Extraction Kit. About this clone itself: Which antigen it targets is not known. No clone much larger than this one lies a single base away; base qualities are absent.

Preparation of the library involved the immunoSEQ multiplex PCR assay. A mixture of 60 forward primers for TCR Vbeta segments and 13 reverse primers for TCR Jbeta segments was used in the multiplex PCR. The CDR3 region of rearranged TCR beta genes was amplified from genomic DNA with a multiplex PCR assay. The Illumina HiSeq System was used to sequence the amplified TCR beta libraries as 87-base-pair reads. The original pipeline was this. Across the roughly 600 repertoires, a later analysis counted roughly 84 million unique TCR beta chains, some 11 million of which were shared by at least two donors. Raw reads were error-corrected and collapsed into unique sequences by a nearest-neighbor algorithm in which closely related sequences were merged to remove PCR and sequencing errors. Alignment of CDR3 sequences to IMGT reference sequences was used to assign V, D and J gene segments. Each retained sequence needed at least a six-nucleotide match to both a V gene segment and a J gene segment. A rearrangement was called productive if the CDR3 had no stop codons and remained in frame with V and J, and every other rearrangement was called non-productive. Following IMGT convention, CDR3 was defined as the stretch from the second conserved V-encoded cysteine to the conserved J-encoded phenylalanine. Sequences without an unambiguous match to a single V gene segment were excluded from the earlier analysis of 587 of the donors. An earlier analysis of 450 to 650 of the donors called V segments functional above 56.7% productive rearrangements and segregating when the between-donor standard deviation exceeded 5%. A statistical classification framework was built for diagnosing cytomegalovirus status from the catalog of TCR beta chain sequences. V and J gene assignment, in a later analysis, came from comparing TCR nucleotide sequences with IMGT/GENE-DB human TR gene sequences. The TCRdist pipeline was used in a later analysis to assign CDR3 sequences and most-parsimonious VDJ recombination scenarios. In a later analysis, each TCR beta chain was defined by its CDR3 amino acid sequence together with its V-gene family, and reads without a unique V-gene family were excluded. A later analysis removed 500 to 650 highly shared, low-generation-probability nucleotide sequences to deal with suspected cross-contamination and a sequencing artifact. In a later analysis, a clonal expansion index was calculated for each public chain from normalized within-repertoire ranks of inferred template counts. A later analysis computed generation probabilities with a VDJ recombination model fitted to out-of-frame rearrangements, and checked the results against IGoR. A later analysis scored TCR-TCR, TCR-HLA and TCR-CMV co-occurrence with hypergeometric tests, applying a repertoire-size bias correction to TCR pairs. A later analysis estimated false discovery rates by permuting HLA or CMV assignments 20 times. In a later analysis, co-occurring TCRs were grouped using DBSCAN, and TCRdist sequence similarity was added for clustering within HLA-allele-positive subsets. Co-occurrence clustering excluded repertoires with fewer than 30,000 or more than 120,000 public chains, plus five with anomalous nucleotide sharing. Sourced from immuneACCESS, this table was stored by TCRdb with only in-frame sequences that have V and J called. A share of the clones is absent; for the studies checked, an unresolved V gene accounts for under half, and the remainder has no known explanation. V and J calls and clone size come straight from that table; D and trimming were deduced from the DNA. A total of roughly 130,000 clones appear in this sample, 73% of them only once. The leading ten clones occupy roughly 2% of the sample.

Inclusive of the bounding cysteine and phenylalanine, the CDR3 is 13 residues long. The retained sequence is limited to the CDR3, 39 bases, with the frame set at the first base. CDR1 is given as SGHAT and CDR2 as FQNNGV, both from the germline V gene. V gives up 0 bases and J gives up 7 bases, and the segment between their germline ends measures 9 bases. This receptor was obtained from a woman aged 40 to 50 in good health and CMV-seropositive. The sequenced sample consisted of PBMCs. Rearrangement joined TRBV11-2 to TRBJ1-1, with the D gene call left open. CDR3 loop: CASSLESSSEAFF. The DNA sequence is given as TGTGCCAGCAGCTTAGAGTCTTCGAGTGAAGCTTTCTTT.